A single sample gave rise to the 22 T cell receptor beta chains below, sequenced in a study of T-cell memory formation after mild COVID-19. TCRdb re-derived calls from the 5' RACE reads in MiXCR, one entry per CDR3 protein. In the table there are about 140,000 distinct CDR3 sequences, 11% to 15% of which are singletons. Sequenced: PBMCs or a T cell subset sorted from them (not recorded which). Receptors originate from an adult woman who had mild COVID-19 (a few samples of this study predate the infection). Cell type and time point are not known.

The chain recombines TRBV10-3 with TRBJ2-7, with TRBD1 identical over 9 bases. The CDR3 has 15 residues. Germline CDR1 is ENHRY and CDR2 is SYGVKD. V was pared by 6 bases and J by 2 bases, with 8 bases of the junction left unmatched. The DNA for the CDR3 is TGTGCCATCAGAGAAGGGACAGGGAATACCTACGAGCAGTACTTC. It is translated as CAIREGTGNTYEQYF.

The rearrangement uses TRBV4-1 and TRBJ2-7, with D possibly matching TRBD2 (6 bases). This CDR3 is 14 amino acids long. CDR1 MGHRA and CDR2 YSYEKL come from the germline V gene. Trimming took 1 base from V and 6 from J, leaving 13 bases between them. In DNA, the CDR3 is TGCGCCAGCAGCCAAGCTGGAGGGTTGCGCGAGCAGTACTTC. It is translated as CASSQAGGLREQYF.

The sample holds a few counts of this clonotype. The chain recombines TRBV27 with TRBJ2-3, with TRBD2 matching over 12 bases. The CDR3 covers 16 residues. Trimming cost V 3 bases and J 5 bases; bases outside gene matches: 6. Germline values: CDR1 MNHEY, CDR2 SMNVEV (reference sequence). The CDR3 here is CASSFLAGGPGDTQYF. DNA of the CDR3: TGTGCCAGCAGTTTTCTAGCGGGAGGGCCTGGAGATACGCAGTATTTT.

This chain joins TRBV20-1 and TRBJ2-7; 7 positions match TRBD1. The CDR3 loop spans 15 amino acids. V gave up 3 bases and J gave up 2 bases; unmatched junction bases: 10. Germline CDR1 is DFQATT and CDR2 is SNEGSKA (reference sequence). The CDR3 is CSASPGTGTAYEQYF. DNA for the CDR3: TGCAGTGCTAGCCCCGGTACCGGGACAGCCTACGAGCAGTACTTC.

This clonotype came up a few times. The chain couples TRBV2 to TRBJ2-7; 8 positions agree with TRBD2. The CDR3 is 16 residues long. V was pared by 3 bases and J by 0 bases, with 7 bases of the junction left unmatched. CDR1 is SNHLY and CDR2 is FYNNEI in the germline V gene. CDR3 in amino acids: CASSEPRLAGSYEQYF. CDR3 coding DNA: TGTGCCAGCAGTGAGCCGCGGCTAGCGGGCTCCTACGAGCAGTACTTC. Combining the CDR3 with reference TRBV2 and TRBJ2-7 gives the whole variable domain EPEVTQTPSHQVTQMGQEVILRCVPISNHLYFYWYRQILGQKVEFLVSFYNNEISEKSEIFDDQFSVERPDGSNFTLKIRSTKLEDSAMYFCASSEPRLAGSYEQYFGPGTRLTVT.

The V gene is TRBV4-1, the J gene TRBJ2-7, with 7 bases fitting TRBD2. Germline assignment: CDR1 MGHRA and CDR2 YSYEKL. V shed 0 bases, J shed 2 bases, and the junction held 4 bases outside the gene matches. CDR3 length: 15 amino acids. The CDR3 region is CASSQERGSAYEQYF. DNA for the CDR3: TGCGCCAGCAGCCAAGAGCGGGGGAGCGCCTACGAGCAGTACTTC.

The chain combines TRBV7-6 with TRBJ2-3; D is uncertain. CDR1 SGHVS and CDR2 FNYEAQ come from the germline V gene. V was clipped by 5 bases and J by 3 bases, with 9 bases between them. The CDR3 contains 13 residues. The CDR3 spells CASSLLVTDTQYF. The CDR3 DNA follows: TGTGCCAGCAGCCTTCTCGTTACAGATACGCAGTATTTT.

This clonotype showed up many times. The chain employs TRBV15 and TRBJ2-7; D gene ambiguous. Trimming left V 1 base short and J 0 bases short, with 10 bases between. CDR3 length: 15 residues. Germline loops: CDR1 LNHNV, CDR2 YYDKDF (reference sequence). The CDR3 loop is CATSRGVDASYEQYF. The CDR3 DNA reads TGTGCCACCAGCAGAGGCGTGGACGCCTCCTACGAGCAGTACTTC.

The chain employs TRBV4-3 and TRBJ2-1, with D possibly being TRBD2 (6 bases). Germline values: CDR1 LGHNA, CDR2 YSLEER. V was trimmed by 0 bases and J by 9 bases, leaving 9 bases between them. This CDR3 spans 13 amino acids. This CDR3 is CASSQDGGGEQFF. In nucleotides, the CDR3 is TGCGCCAGCAGCCAAGACGGGGGAGGTGAGCAGTTCTTC.

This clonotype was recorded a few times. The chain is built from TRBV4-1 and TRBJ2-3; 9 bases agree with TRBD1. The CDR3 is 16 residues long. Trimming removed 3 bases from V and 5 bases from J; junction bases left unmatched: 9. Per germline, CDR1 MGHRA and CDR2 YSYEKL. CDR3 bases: TGCGCCAGCAGCCACCCGATGAACAGGGGGCAAGATACGCAGTATTTT. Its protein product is CASSHPMNRGQDTQYF.

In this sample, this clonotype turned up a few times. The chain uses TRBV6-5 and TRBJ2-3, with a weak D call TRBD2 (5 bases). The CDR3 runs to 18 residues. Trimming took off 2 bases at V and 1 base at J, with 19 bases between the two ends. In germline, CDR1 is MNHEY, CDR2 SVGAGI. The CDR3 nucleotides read TGTGCCAGCAGTTACAACCCTCCGCCTAGCTTTGGCACAGATACGCAGTATTTT. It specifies CASSYNPPPSFGTDTQYF.

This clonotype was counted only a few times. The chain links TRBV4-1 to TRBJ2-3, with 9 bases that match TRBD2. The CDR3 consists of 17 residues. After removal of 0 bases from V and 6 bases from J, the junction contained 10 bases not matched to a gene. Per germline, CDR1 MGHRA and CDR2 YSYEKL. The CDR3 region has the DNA TGCGCCAGCAGCCAAGATCGGGGCGGGGGGGCATTGGATACGCAGTATTTT. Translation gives CASSQDRGGGALDTQYF.

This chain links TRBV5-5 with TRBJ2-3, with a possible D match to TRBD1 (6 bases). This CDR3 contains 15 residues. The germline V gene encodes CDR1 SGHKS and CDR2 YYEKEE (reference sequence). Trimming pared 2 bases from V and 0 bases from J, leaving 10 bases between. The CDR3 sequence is CASSFGQFSTDTQYF. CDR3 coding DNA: TGTGCCAGCAGCTTCGGACAGTTTAGCACAGATACGCAGTATTTT.

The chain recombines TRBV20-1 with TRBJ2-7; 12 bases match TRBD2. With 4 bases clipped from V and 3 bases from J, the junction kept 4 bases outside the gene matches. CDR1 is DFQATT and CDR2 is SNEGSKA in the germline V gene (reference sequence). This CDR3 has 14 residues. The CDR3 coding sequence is TGCAGTGCTATGCAGACTAGCGGGAGCTACGAGCAGTACTTC. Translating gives CSAMQTSGSYEQYF.

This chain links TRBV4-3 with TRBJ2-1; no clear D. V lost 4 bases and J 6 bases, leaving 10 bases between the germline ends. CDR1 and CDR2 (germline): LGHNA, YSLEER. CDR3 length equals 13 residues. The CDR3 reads CASSLWKSNEQFF. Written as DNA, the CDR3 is TGCGCCAGCAGCCTGTGGAAGTCCAATGAGCAGTTCTTC.

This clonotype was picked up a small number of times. The CDR3 DNA sequence: TGTGCCAGCAGCCAAGATCTGGGACTAGGCTTTAGAACAGATACGCAGTATTTT. Residues: CASSQDLGLGFRTDTQYF. The chain has TRBV4-2 and TRBJ2-3, with 8 bases identical to TRBD2. J gave up 3 bases and V 0 bases, and 11 bases lay outside the gene matches. Germline V gene data show CDR1 as LGHNA and CDR2 as YNFKEQ. CDR3 length: 18 residues.

CDR3 sequence (DNA): TGTGCCAGCAGTGGACTAGCGGCTAGCACAGATACGCAGTATTTT. The encoded protein is CASSGLAASTDTQYF. The chain is built from TRBV12-3 or TRBV12-4 and TRBJ2-3; 10 nucleotides align to TRBD2. Trimming cost V 5 bases and J 0 bases; bases outside gene matches: 2. This CDR3 is built from 15 residues.

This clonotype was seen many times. CDR3 sequence (DNA): TGTGCCAGCAGTTTATGGGGAAACGCTATCTACAATGAGCAGTTCTTC. Encoded protein: CASSLWGNAIYNEQFF. This sequence joins TRBV12-3 or TRBV12-4 and TRBJ2-1; D is uncertain. Trimming shortened V by 2 bases and J by 3 bases, and 14 bases separated the two germline ends. CDR3 length: 16 residues.

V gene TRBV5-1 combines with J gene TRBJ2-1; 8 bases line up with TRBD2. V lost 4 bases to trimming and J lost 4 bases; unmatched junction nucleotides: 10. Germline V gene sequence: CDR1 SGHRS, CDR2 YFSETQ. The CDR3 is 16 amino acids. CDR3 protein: CASSNIGGANYNEQFF. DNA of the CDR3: TGCGCCAGCAGCAATATCGGGGGGGCTAATTACAATGAGCAGTTCTTC.

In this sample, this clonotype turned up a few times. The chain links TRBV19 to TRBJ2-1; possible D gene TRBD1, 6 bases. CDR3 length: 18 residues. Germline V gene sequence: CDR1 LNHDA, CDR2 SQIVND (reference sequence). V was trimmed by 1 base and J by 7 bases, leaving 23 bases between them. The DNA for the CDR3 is TGTGCCAGTAGTATAGGCCAACCCACAGGGACGAATTGGAATGAGCAGTTCTTC. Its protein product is CASSIGQPTGTNWNEQFF.

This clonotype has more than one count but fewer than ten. The CDR3 coding sequence is TGTGCCAGCAGCTTAGATGTAACTAGCGGGGGGTACAATGAGCAGTTCTTC. Its translation: CASSLDVTSGGYNEQFF. V and J are TRBV11-3 and TRBJ2-1, with 12 bases lining up with TRBD2. J lost 4 bases, V lost 0 bases, and 4 bases had no gene match. Germline CDR1 reads SGHNT; CDR2 reads YENEEA. The CDR3 extends over 17 amino acids.

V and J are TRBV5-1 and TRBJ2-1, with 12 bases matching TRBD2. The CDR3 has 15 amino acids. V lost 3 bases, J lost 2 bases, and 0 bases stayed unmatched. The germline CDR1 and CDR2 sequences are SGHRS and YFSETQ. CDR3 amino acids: CASSWTSGAYNEQFF. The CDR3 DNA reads TGCGCCAGCAGCTGGACTAGCGGGGCCTACAATGAGCAGTTCTTC.